Below are 6 T cell receptor beta chains sequenced from a single sample in a study of T-cell reconstitution after alpha-beta-depleted transplantation in children. Unique molecular identifiers were used in preparing the TCRbeta library. From the PCR reads, TCRdb called clonotypes with MiXCR, one entry per CDR3 protein. The profile shows approximately 640,000 distinct CDR3 sequences, around a sixth of them singletons. This specimen was PBMCs from the stem cell graft donor, taken from the stem cell graft. Receptors were obtained from a human donor who donated a stem cell graft to a child with acute myeloid leukemia.

The V call is TRBV9, the J call TRBJ2-5; D ambiguous. V lost 4 bases and J lost 1, with 11 bases in between. The CDR3 length is 14 residues. Germline values: CDR1 SGDLS, CDR2 YYNGEE. CDR3 amino acids: CASSHPASQETQYF. CDR3 nucleotide sequence: TGTGCCAGCAGCCACCCGGCCTCCCAAGAGACCCAGTACTTC. The full variable domain, with the rest looked up from reference TRBV9 and TRBJ2-5, is DSGVTQTPKHLITATGQRVTLRCSPRSGDLSVYWYQQSLDQGLQFLIQYYNGEERAKGNILERFSAQQFPDLHSELNLSSLELGDSALYFCASSHPASQETQYFGPGTRLLVL.

The table lists this clonotype with a few counts. The rearrangement uses TRBV13 and TRBJ2-1; D is possibly TRBD1 or TRBD2 (5 bases each). From germline, CDR1 is PRHDT and CDR2 FYEKMQ (reference sequence). V gave up 4 bases and J gave up 8 bases, with 18 bases separating them. CDR3 length: 15 amino acids. CDR3 region: CASSSPGRRQDEQFF. Here the CDR3 DNA reads TGTGCCAGCAGCTCACCGGGACGGAGGCAGGATGAGCAGTTCTTC.

This clonotype occurred many times. V is TRBV20-1 and J is TRBJ1-4, with D uncertain. Trimming removed 5 bases at V and 7 bases at J, with 5 bases between. Germline lookup yields CDR1 DFQATT and CDR2 SNEGSKA (reference sequence). The CDR3 contains 10 residues. CDR3 coding DNA: TGCAGTGCTGGCAGTGAAAAACTGTTTTTT. Its translation: CSAGSEKLFF.

This clonotype turned up a few times. This chain joins TRBV28 and TRBJ1-1; D gene ambiguous. Per the germline V gene, CDR1 is MDHEN and CDR2 is SYDVKM. Between the trimmed V and J ends, which lost 1 base and 1 base, there was a span of 19 bases. The CDR3 spans 18 residues. The CDR3 coding sequence is TGTGCCAGCAGTTTATATATTAGGAGGCCCCTCAAGAACACTGAAGCTTTCTTT. Protein sequence: CASSLYIRRPLKNTEAFF.

About this clonotype: One base away lies a much larger clone, so this may be a sequencing read error. The chain employs TRBV20-1 and TRBJ2-1; D is perhaps TRBD2 (5 bases). V lost 0 bases and J lost 6, with 15 bases in between. Per the germline V gene, CDR1 is DFQATT and CDR2 is SNEGSKA (reference sequence). This CDR3 is 15 amino acids long. The CDR3: CSARDLRSLVNEQFF. CDR3 DNA: TGCAGTGCTAGAGATCTCCGGTCACTAGTCAATGAGCAGTTCTTC.

Many counts were recorded for this clonotype. This chain uses TRBV29-1 with TRBJ2-7; no clear D gene. This CDR3 spans 9 amino acids. Trimming cost V 7 bases and J 6 bases, with 7 bases left between them. The germline V gene has CDR1 SQVTM and CDR2 ANQGSEA. The CDR3 is CSDRCEQYV. In DNA form, the CDR3 reads TGCAGCGATCGATGCGAGCAGTACGTC.